These 5 T cell receptor beta chains originate from one sample sequenced in a study of response to subunit inactivated influenza vaccine. TCRdb ran MiXCR on the RT-PCR reads and lists one entry per CDR3 protein. This table has hundreds of thousands of distinct CDR3 sequences, 10% to 12% appearing once. These data were also filed under a second study, of T cells expressing NK-cell markers. From that second work: TCR beta cDNA was made by 5'RACE template switching with UMIs.

The sample consisted of PBMCs from blood, taken on the day of vaccination. The receptors shown here come from a man aged 50 to 60 who received an inactivated influenza vaccine.

The table lists this clonotype with many counts. The CDR3 DNA reads TGTGCCAGCAGTTTTAGGCAGGGCCGTCATCAGCCCCAGCATTTT. Translating it yields CASSFRQGRHQPQHF. This chain joins TRBV12-3 or TRBV12-4 and TRBJ1-5; the D gene is possibly TRBD1 (5 bases). Trimming cost V 3 bases and J 5 bases, with 14 bases left between them. There are 15 residues in the CDR3.

The chain carries TRBV12-3 or TRBV12-4 and TRBJ2-7; D not certain. The V and J ends lost 6 bases and 3 bases respectively, with 12 bases between them. This CDR3 contains 13 residues. CDR3 loop: CASSRNAGYEQYF. The CDR3 coding sequence is TGTGCCAGCAGCAGAAACGCCGGCTACGAGCAGTACTTC.

This clonotype occurred many times. The chain links TRBV4-2 to TRBJ2-2; D not resolved. The CDR3 has 13 amino acids. In germline, CDR1 is LGHNA, CDR2 YNFKEQ. Trimming removed 1 base from V and 6 bases from J, with 6 bases in between. Here the CDR3 reads CASSQVQPGELFF. The CDR3 coding sequence is TGTGCCAGCAGCCAAGTACAGCCCGGGGAGCTGTTTTTT.

This clonotype was seen more than once but under ten times. V is TRBV5-1 and J is TRBJ2-5, with a tentative D call TRBD1 (6 bases). Germline CDR1 SGHRS, CDR2 YFSETQ. There are 14 residues in the CDR3. V dropped 3 bases and J dropped 5 bases, with 14 bases sitting between them. CDR3: CASSSVDSRETQYF. DNA of the CDR3: TGCGCCAGCAGCTCTGTGGACAGCAGGGAGACCCAGTACTTC.

This clonotype was observed at least ten times. This chain connects TRBV19 to TRBJ1-5; D perhaps matches TRBD1 (5 bases). CDR1 LNHDA and CDR2 SQIVND come from the germline V gene (reference sequence). The CDR3 consists of 14 residues. Trimming cost V 3 bases and J 4 bases, with 10 bases left between them. The CDR3 here is CASSMGRKNQPQHF. CDR3 nucleotide sequence: TGTGCCAGTAGTATGGGACGGAAAAATCAGCCCCAGCATTTT.